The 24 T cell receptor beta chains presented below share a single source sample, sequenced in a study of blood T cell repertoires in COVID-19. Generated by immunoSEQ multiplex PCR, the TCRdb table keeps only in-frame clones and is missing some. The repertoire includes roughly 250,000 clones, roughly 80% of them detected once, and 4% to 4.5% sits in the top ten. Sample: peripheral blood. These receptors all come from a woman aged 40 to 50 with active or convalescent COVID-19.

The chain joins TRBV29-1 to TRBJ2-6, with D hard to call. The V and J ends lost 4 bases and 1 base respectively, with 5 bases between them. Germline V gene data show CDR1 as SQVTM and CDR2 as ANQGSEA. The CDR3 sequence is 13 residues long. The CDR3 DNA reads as TGCAGCGTTGGTGAGTCTGGGGCCAACGTCCTGACTTTC. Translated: CSVGESGANVLTF.

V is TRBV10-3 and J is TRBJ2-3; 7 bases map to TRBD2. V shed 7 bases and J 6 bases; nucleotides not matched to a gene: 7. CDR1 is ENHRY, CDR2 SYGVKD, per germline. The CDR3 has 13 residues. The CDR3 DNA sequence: TGTGCCATCACGGCGGGGGTCCGCGATACGCAGTATTTT. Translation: CAITAGVRDTQYF.

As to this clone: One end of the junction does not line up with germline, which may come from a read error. For the CDR3, the DNA is TGTGCTAGCAGCTTAGCCTTCCCTGGAAACACCATATATTTT. Translating gives CASSLAFPGNTIYF. V and J are TRBV7-7 and TRBJ1-3, with D unclear. Germline values: CDR1 SSHAT, CDR2 FNYEAQ (reference sequence). The CDR3 sequence is 14 residues long.

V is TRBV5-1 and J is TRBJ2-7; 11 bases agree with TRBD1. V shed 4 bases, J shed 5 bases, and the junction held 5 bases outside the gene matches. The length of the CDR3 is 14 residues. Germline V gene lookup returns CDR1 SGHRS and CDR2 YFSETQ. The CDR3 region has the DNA TGCGCCAGCAGCCTGGACAGGGGGCTGAACGAGCAGTACTTC. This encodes CASSLDRGLNEQYF.

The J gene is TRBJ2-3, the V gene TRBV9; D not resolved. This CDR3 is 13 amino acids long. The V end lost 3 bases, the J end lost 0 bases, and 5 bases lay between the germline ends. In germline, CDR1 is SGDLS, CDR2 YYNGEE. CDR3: CASSAPSTDTQYF. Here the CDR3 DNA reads TGTGCCAGCAGCGCCCCTAGCACAGATACGCAGTATTTT.

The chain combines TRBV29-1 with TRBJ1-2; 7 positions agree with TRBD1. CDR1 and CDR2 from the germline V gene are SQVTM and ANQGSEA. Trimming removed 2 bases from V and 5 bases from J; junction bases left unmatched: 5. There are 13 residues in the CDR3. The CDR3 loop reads CSVERQGYYGYTF. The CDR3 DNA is TGCAGCGTTGAAAGACAGGGATATTATGGCTACACCTTC.

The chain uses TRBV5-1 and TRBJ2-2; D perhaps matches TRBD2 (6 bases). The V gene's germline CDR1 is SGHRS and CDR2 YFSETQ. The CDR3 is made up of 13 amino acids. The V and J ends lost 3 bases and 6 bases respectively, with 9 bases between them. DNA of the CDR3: TGCGCCAGCAGCTGGGGGACTCCCGGGGAGCTGTTTTTT. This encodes CASSWGTPGELFF.

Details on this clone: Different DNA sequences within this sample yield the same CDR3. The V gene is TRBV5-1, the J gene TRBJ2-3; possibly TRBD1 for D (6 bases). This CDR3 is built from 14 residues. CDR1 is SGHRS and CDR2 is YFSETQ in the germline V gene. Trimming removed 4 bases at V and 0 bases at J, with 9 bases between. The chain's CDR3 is CASSPGQSTDTQYF. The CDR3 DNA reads TGCGCCAGCAGCCCCGGACAGAGCACAGATACGCAGTATTTT.

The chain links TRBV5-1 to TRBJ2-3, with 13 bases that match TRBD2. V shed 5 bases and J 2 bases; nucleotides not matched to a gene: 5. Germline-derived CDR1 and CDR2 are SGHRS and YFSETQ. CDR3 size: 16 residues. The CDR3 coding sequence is TGCGCCAGCAGGCGGACTAGCGGGGGTATCACAGATACGCAGTATTTT. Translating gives CASRRTSGGITDTQYF.

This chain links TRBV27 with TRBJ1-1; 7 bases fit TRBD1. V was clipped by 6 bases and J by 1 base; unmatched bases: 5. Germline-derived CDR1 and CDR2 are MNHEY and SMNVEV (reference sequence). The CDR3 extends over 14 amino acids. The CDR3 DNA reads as TGTGCCAGCAGACCGGGACAGACGAACACTGAAGCTTTCTTT. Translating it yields CASRPGQTNTEAFF.

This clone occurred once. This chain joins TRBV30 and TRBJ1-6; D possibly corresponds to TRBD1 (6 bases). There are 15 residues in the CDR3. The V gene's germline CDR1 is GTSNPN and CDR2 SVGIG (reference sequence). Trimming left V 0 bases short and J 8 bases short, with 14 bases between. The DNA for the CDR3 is TGTGCCTGGAGTGTTGAGGTCAGGGGATATTCACCCCTCCACTTT. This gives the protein CAWSVEVRGYSPLHF. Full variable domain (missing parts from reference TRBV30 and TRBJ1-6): SQTIHQWPATLVQPVGSPLSLECTVEGTSNPNLYWYRQAAGRGLQLLFYSVGIGQISSEVPQNLSASRPQDRQFILSSKKLLLSDSGFYLCAWSVEVRGYSPLHFGNGTRLTVT.

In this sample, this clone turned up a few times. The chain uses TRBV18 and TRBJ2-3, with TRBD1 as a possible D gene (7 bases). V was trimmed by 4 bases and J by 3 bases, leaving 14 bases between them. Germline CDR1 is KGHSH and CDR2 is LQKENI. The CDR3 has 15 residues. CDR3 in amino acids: CASSRAGGRTDTQYF. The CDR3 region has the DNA TGTGCCAGCTCACGAGCAGGGGGGCGGACAGATACGCAGTATTTT.

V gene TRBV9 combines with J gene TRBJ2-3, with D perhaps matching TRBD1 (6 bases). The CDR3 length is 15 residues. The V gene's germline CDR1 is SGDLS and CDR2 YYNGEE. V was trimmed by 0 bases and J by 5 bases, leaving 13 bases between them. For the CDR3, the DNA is TGTGCCAGCAGCGTAGGGCCCCGGGACATAGATACGCAGTATTTT. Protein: CASSVGPRDIDTQYF. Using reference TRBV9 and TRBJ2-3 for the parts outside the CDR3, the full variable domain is DSGVTQTPKHLITATGQRVTLRCSPRSGDLSVYWYQQSLDQGLQFLIQYYNGEERAKGNILERFSAQQFPDLHSELNLSSLELGDSALYFCASSVGPRDIDTQYFGPGTRLTVL.

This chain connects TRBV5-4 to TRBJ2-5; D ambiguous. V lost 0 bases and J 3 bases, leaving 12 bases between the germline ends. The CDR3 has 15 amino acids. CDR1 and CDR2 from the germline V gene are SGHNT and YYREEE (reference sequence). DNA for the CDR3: TGTGCCAGCAGCTTGGAGACACCGGTAAAAGAGACCCAGTACTTC. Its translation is CASSLETPVKETQYF.

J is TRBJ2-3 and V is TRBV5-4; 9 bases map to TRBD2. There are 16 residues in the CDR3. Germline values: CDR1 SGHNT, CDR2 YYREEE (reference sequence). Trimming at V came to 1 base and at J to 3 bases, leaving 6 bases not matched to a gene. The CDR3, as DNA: TGTGCCAGCAGCTTGCCCCCTAGCGGGGCTACAGATACGCAGTATTTT. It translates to CASSLPPSGATDTQYF.

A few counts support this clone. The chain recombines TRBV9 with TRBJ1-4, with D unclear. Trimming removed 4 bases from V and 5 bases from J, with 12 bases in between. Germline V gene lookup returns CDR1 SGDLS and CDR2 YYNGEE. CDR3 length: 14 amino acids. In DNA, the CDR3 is TGTGCCAGCAGCATCGGGATTGGGAATGAAAAACTGTTTTTT. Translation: CASSIGIGNEKLFF.

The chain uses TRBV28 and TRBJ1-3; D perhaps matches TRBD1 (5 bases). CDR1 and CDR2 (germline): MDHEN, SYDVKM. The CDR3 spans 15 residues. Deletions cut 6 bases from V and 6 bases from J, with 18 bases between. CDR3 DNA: TGTGCCAGCAGCCAGATCCGGGGGTTTGAAAACACCATATATTTT. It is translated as CASSQIRGFENTIYF.

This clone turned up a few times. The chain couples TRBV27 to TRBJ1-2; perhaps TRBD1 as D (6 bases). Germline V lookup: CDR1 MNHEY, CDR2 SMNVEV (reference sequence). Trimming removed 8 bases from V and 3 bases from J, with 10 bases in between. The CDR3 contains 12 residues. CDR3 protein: CASFRGDYGYTF. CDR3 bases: TGTGCCAGCTTCAGGGGTGACTATGGCTACACCTTC.

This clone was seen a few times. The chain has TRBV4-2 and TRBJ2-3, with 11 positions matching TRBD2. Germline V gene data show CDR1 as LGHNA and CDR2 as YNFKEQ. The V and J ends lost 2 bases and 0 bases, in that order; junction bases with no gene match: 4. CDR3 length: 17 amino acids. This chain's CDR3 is CASSQSRLAGSTDTQYF. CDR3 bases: TGTGCCAGCAGCCAATCGAGACTAGCGGGGAGCACAGATACGCAGTATTTT.

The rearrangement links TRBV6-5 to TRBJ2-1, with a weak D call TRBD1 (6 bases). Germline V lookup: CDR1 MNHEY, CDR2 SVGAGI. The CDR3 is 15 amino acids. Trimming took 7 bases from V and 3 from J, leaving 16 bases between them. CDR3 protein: CASNDRDTYYNEQFF. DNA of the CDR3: TGTGCCAGCAACGACCGGGACACTTACTACAATGAGCAGTTCTTC.

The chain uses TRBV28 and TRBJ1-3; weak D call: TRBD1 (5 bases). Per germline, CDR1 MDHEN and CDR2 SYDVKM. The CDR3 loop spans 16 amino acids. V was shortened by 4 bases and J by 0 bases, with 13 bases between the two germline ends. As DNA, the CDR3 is TGTGCCAGCAGTTCGGCAGGGCTGAGCTCTGGAAACACCATATATTTT. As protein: CASSSAGLSSGNTIYF.

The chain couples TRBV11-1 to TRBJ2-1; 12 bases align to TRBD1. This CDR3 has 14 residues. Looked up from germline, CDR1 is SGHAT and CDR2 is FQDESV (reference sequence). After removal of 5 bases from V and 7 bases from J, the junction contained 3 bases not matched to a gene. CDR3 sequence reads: CASSRDRGPNEQFF. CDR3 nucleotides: TGTGCCAGCAGCCGGGACAGGGGGCCAAATGAGCAGTTCTTC.

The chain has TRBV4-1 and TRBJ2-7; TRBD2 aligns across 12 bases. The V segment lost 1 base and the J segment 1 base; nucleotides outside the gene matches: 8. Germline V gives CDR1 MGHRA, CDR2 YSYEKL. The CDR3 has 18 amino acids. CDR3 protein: CASSQAAPSGGASYEQYF. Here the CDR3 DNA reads TGCGCCAGCAGCCAAGCGGCGCCTAGCGGGGGGGCGTCCTACGAGCAGTACTTC.

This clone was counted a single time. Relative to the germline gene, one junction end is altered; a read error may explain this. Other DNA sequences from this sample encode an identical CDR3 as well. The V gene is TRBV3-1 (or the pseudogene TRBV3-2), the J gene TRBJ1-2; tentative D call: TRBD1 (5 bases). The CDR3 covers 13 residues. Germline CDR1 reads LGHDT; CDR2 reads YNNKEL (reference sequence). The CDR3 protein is CASSQGANYGYTF. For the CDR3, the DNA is TGTGCCAGCAGTCAAGGGGCGAACTATGGCTACACCTTC.